The 31 T cell receptor beta chains given below trace back to one sample, sequenced in a study of blood T cell repertoires in COVID-19. Profiling relied on immunoSEQ multiplex PCR, and the TCRdb table lists in-frame clones only, not all of them. This sample carries roughly 250,000 clones, 70% to 90% of them seen once, and the ten largest clones take just under 1%. The source material was peripheral blood. Source of these receptors: a man aged 35 to 55 with acute or convalescent COVID-19.

The genes are TRBV11-3 and TRBJ2-7, with 8 bases matching TRBD1. Germline V gives CDR1 SGHNT, CDR2 YENEEA. The CDR3 covers 12 residues. V lost 5 bases, J lost 6 bases, and 3 bases stayed unmatched. The CDR3 region is CASSIGQGEQYF. DNA for the CDR3: TGTGCCAGCAGCATTGGACAGGGCGAGCAGTACTTC.

Worth noting for this clone: The junction does not match germline at one end; this may be a read error. This chain uses TRBV6-1 with TRBJ2-7, with D maybe TRBD2 (5 bases). The CDR3 loop spans 15 amino acids. Germline V CDR1 and CDR2: MNHNS, SASEGT. The CDR3 region has the DNA TGTGCCAGCAGTGAATTATCGGGGAACTCCTACGGGCAGTACTTC. Translated, it gives CASSELSGNSYGQYF.

The chain has TRBV7-2 and TRBJ2-5, with 9 bases matching TRBD2. With V trimmed by 4 bases and J by 1 base, 7 bases remained unmatched. The CDR3 extends over 16 amino acids. The germline V gene encodes CDR1 SGHTA and CDR2 FQGNSA. The CDR3 DNA reads as TGTGCCAGCAGCTCGGGCGAGCGGGGGGTCCAAGAGACCCAGTACTTC. This translates into CASSSGERGVQETQYF.

This clone was recorded a few times. The chain employs TRBV24-1 and TRBJ2-5; TRBD2 might be the D (6 bases). Germline-derived CDR1 and CDR2 are KGHDR and SFDVKD. The V and J ends lost 3 bases and 8 bases respectively, with 9 bases between them. The CDR3 is 12 residues long. This CDR3 is CATSDAGTTQYF. As DNA, the CDR3 is TGTGCCACCAGTGATGCCGGGACTACCCAGTACTTC.

V gene TRBV21-1 combines with J gene TRBJ2-7; the table's D call, TRBD2, has no DNA check behind it. TRBV21-1 is noted as a pseudogene. This CDR3 contains 16 residues. CDR3 loop: CASSKGWPSGGGEQYF. Written as DNA, the CDR3 is TGTGCCAGCAGCAAAGGTTGGCCTAGCGGAGGTGGCGAGCAGTACTTC.

The DNA of the CDR3 is TGCGCCAGCAGCCAAGATTTGAGGGGGCTGGAGACCCAGTACTTC. Its translation is CASSQDLRGLETQYF. The chain carries TRBV4-3 and TRBJ2-5; 7 bases fit TRBD1. CDR3 length equals 15 residues. V was clipped by 0 bases and J by 5 bases; unmatched bases: 6. Germline CDR1 is LGHNA and CDR2 is YSLEER.

The chain has TRBV6-5 and TRBJ1-5, with D possibly TRBD1 on 6 matching bases. This CDR3 contains 13 residues. Germline values: CDR1 MNHEY, CDR2 SVGAGI. Trimming took 6 bases from V and 6 from J, leaving 12 bases between them. The CDR3 here is CASSRGGIQPQHF. The CDR3 coding sequence is TGTGCCAGCAGCCGAGGGGGTATTCAGCCCCAGCATTTT.

This clone has only a few counts. The J gene is TRBJ2-5, the V gene TRBV11-2; 9 bases line up with TRBD2. The CDR3 consists of 17 residues. Per germline, CDR1 SGHAT and CDR2 FQNNGV. The trim removed 5 bases at V and 2 bases at J, leaving 12 bases unmatched. CDR3 in amino acids: CASSVTLAGNTQETQYF. The DNA of the CDR3 is TGTGCCAGCAGCGTCACCCTAGCGGGGAATACTCAAGAGACCCAGTACTTC.

DNA for the CDR3: TGTGCCAGCAGCGAAGTTCGAGAAGACAGGGCGAACACTGAAGCTTTCTTT. Encoded protein: CASSEVREDRANTEAFF. V is TRBV7-9 and J is TRBJ1-1, with 7 bases aligning to TRBD1. The CDR3 runs 17 residues. Germline trimming cut 5 bases from V and 1 base from J; bases unmatched to any gene: 13. CDR1 and CDR2 (germline): SEHNR, FQNEAQ (reference sequence).

This clone was seen just once. The chain is built from TRBV19 and TRBJ2-1, with D possibly matching TRBD1 (5 bases). Germline lookup yields CDR1 LNHDA and CDR2 SQIVND (reference sequence). The CDR3 loop spans 15 amino acids. Trimming took 1 base from V and 8 from J, leaving 15 bases between them. CDR3 sequence (DNA): TGTGCCAGTAGTATAGCGGCAGGGTATCTGGATGAGCAGTTCTTC. Translating it yields CASSIAAGYLDEQFF.

The gene calls are TRBV25-1 and TRBJ1-2; 9 nucleotides match TRBD1. The CDR3 sequence is 13 residues long. V was pared by 8 bases and J by 4 bases, with 5 bases of the junction left unmatched. CDR1 MGHDK and CDR2 SYGVNS come from the germline V gene. The CDR3 coding sequence is TGTGCCAGCTCGGGACAGGGCCTCTATGGCTACACCTTC. Translated: CASSGQGLYGYTF.

A few counts support this clone. V usage is TRBV10-3 and J usage is TRBJ1-1; D is unclear. Germline lookup yields CDR1 ENHRY and CDR2 SYGVKD. The CDR3 runs 16 residues. The V end was cut by 0 bases, the J end by 0 bases, with 11 bases between. The CDR3 coding sequence is TGTGCCATCAGTGAGTCGACTCGAACGGTGAACACTGAAGCTTTCTTT. Protein product: CAISESTRTVNTEAFF.

This clone was detected once. The chain links TRBV7-2 to TRBJ2-7; TRBD1 agrees at 7 bases. After removal of 3 bases from V and 6 bases from J, the junction contained 8 bases not matched to a gene. CDR1 and CDR2 from the germline V gene are SGHTA and FQGNSA. The CDR3 sequence is 14 residues long. CDR3 amino acids: CASSFDRDYSEQYF. The CDR3 DNA sequence: TGTGCCAGCAGCTTCGACAGGGATTATAGCGAGCAGTACTTC.

This CDR3 reads CASSPPGQGADGYTF. The CDR3 DNA follows: TGTGCCAGCTCACCCCCGGGACAGGGGGCTGATGGCTACACCTTC. The chain has TRBV18 and TRBJ1-2; the match to TRBD1 covers 12 bases. The V gene end was trimmed by 3 bases and the J gene end by 6 bases; junction bases not matched to a gene: 5. There are 15 residues in the CDR3. Germline V lookup: CDR1 KGHSH, CDR2 LQKENI.

This clone was observed a handful of times. The genes are TRBV12-3 or TRBV12-4 and TRBJ2-1; D remains ambiguous. CDR3 length: 13 residues. The V end lost 3 bases, the J end lost 5 bases, and 8 bases lay between the germline ends. CDR3: CASSFSQNNEQFF. The CDR3 nucleotides read TGTGCCAGCAGTTTTTCGCAGAACAATGAGCAGTTCTTC.

This sequence joins TRBV6-5 and TRBJ2-1; tentatively, D is TRBD1 (6 bases). This CDR3 spans 12 amino acids. Germline V CDR1 and CDR2: MNHEY, SVGAGI. Trimming shortened V by 4 bases and J by 8 bases, and 9 bases separated the two germline ends. The chain's CDR3 is CASSSGVDEQFF. CDR3 sequence (DNA): TGTGCCAGCAGTTCAGGGGTAGATGAGCAGTTCTTC.

The V call is TRBV11-2, the J call TRBJ2-7; 7 positions agree with TRBD2. Germline V gives CDR1 SGHAT, CDR2 FQNNGV. The CDR3 has 15 amino acids. Germline trimming cut 0 bases from V and 2 bases from J; bases unmatched to any gene: 4. The CDR3 here is CASSLDQRGPYEQYF. Written as DNA, the CDR3 is TGTGCCAGCAGCTTAGATCAGCGGGGTCCCTACGAGCAGTACTTC.

The CDR3, as DNA: TGTGCCAGCAGCAAAACCGGGACAGGGGGTGAAAAACTGTTTTTT. Protein sequence: CASSKTGTGGEKLFF. The V gene is TRBV9, the J gene TRBJ1-4, with 11 bases fitting TRBD1. The CDR3 runs 15 residues. V lost 4 bases and J lost 7; bases outside the gene matches: 6. CDR1 and CDR2 (germline): SGDLS, YYNGEE.

The chain couples TRBV2 to TRBJ2-7, with TRBD2 matching 7 bases. The CDR3 is 14 amino acids. Per the germline V gene, CDR1 is SNHLY and CDR2 is FYNNEI. J was trimmed by 9 bases and V by 9 bases; bases with no gene match: 17. The CDR3 region is CASLREPSGSWQYF. The CDR3 DNA follows: TGTGCCAGTCTGCGGGAGCCATCAGGAAGTTGGCAGTACTTC. The variable domain in full, with the rest retrieved from reference TRBV2 and TRBJ2-7, is EPEVTQTPSHQVTQMGQEVILRCVPISNHLYFYWYRQILGQKVEFLVSFYNNEISEKSEIFDDQFSVERPDGSNFTLKIRSTKLEDSAMYFCASLREPSGSWQYFGPGTRLTVT.

The V and J genes are TRBV5-6 and TRBJ1-6, with D maybe TRBD1 (6 bases). Per germline, CDR1 SGHDT and CDR2 YYEEEE. Trimming stripped 1 base from V and 15 bases from J, with 11 bases between. This CDR3 has 12 amino acids. The CDR3 sequence: CASSLTGNSLHF. DNA for the CDR3: TGTGCCAGCAGCTTGACAGGGAACAGCCTCCACTTT.

The rearrangement joins TRBV5-1 to TRBJ1-1, with 7 bases identical to TRBD1. Germline V lookup: CDR1 SGHRS, CDR2 YFSETQ. The CDR3 has 12 amino acids. Trimming at V came to 4 bases and at J to 8 bases, leaving 5 bases not matched to a gene. CDR3: CASSPGQREAFF. The CDR3 DNA reads TGCGCCAGCAGCCCGGGACAGCGAGAAGCTTTCTTT.

This chain links TRBV24-1 with TRBJ2-1, with 12 bases that match TRBD2. This CDR3 region has 16 residues. CDR1 is KGHDR and CDR2 is SFDVKD in the germline V gene. The J segment lost 9 bases and the V segment lost 3 bases, leaving 8 bases of the junction unmatched. The CDR3 spells CATSDPSSGGAGEQFF. CDR3 sequence (DNA): TGTGCCACCAGTGATCCTTCTAGCGGGGGGGCAGGTGAGCAGTTCTTC.

V gene TRBV2 combines with J gene TRBJ1-5; weak D call: TRBD1 (5 bases). Germline V gene sequence: CDR1 SNHLY, CDR2 FYNNEI. CDR3 size: 16 residues. The ends were cut back, 5 bases at V and 5 bases at J, with 19 bases in the middle. The CDR3 is CASSQSSPGSDQPQHF. As DNA, the CDR3 is TGTGCCAGCAGTCAAAGTAGTCCAGGGTCGGATCAGCCCCAGCATTTT.

A remark on this clone: The junction and the germline gene differ at one end; a read error may be behind it. This chain uses TRBV6-1 with TRBJ2-7, with 7 bases that match TRBD1. Germline-derived CDR1 and CDR2 are MNHNS and SASEGT. The CDR3 extends over 12 amino acids. This CDR3 is CASSEVLGQNVF. The DNA for the CDR3 is TGTGCCAGCAGTGAGGTACTGGGACAGAATGTTTTC.

V usage is TRBV7-2 and J usage is TRBJ1-1; D perhaps matches TRBD1 (6 bases). The V gene lost 5 bases and the J gene lost 9 bases, with 19 bases spanning the gap. The CDR3 extends over 14 amino acids. Germline V gene lookup returns CDR1 SGHTA and CDR2 FQGNSA. The chain's CDR3 is CASSQGRTVEKAFF. DNA for the CDR3: TGTGCCAGCAGCCAGGGACGGACAGTAGAAAAAGCTTTCTTT.

V gene TRBV7-2 combines with J gene TRBJ1-3; maybe TRBD1 (5 bases). CDR3 length: 15 amino acids. CDR1 is SGHTA, CDR2 FQGNSA, per germline. The V gene lost 5 bases and the J gene lost 0 bases, with 11 bases spanning the gap. The CDR3 bases are TGTGCCAGCAGCCCCCTGGGGCCCTCTGGAAACACCATATATTTT. It is translated as CASSPLGPSGNTIYF.

The chain combines TRBV5-4 with TRBJ1-4, with 8 bases aligning to TRBD1. Germline V gene sequence: CDR1 SGHNT, CDR2 YYREEE (reference sequence). V dropped 1 base and J dropped 11; count of bases not matched to a gene: 1. The CDR3 consists of 12 residues. The CDR3 coding sequence is TGTGCCAGCAGCTTGCGACAGGGGAAACTGTTTTTT. Translation: CASSLRQGKLFF.

This sequence joins TRBV5-4 and TRBJ2-3; 9 bases agree with TRBD2. The CDR3 extends over 15 amino acids. J gave up 1 base and V 4 bases, and 4 bases lay outside the gene matches. Germline V gene sequence: CDR1 SGHNT, CDR2 YYREEE (reference sequence). CDR3 coding DNA: TGTGCCAGCAGCGCGGGACTAGCCGGCACAGATACGCAGTATTTT. Translated, it gives CASSAGLAGTDTQYF.

V is TRBV7-3 and J is TRBJ2-3, with TRBD2 matching over 7 bases. Unmatched junction bases numbered 7, after V lost 1 base and J lost 3 bases. There are 16 residues in the CDR3. The germline CDR1 and CDR2 sequences are SGHTA and FQGTGA. CDR3 nucleotide sequence: TGTGCCAGCAGCTTAAGACCCGGACTAGTAACAGATACGCAGTATTTT. It translates to CASSLRPGLVTDTQYF.

The rearrangement uses TRBV2 and TRBJ2-2, with D hard to call. CDR3 length: 14 residues. V shed 4 bases and J shed 2 bases, with 8 bases lying between them. Looked up from germline, CDR1 is SNHLY and CDR2 is FYNNEI. In nucleotides, the CDR3 is TGTGCCAGCAGTGTATTTAGAAACACCGGGGAGCTGTTTTTT. It translates to CASSVFRNTGELFF.

The V call is TRBV28, the J call TRBJ1-2; D unresolved. Germline CDR1 is MDHEN and CDR2 is SYDVKM. V lost 0 bases and J lost 1, with 9 bases in between. CDR3 length equals 15 residues. The CDR3 protein is CASSLWVRSNYGYTF. DNA for the CDR3: TGTGCCAGCAGTTTATGGGTCAGAAGTAACTATGGCTACACCTTC.